The rows below give T cell receptor beta chains drawn from one sample of a study of blood T cell repertoires in COVID-19. Sequencing used immunoSEQ multiplex PCR; TCRdb keeps in-frame clones, though not all of them. The profile shows thousands of clones, 75% to 95% of them singletons. Sequencing used peripheral blood. The receptors here all came from a woman aged 50 to 65 with active COVID-19. Both conserved end residues are trimmed from each CDR3.

V gene: TRBV5-6
J gene: TRBJ2-1
CDR3 protein: ASSQDRDDEQF

V gene: TRBV5-4
J gene: TRBJ2-5
CDR3 protein: ASSFGRQGPQETQY

V gene: TRBV5-1
J gene: TRBJ2-7
CDR3 protein: ASSFGRDEQY

V gene: TRBV5-1
J gene: TRBJ1-1
CDR3 protein: ASSSGTGGTEAF

V gene: TRBV5-4
J gene: TRBJ2-1
CDR3 protein: ASSLGGGRGYNEQF

V gene: TRBV25-1
J gene: TRBJ2-6
CDR3 protein: ASSHRGYSSGANVLT

V gene: TRBV5-1
J gene: TRBJ2-7
CDR3 protein: ASSTRDRDQQY

V gene: TRBV11-2
J gene: TRBJ2-7
CDR3 protein: ASSLSSGYPYEQY

V gene: TRBV11-2
J gene: TRBJ2-1
CDR3 protein: ASRRDMNSYNEQF

V gene: TRBV3-1/TRBV3-2
J gene: TRBJ1-2
CDR3 protein: ASSQLDRDRGPIGTGYT

V gene: TRBV4-1
J gene: TRBJ1-5
CDR3 protein: ASSQDLRTGGNQPQH

V gene: TRBV7-9
J gene: TRBJ1-2
CDR3 protein: ASSLSGGTYGYT

V gene: TRBV6-1
J gene: TRBJ2-5
CDR3 protein: ASSEEASGFLQETQY

V gene: TRBV6-2/TRBV6-3
J gene: TRBJ2-7
CDR3 protein: ASSYLPSAGEQY

V gene: TRBV28
J gene: TRBJ1-6
CDR3 protein: ASSPTGRGGISPLH

V gene: TRBV4-2
J gene: TRBJ2-2
CDR3 protein: ASSRGVSANTGELF

V gene: TRBV10-3
J gene: TRBJ1-2
CDR3 protein: AITPDRGRGYT

V gene: TRBV19
J gene: TRBJ2-1
CDR3 protein: ASSRVFGLAYNEQF

V gene: TRBV27
J gene: TRBJ2-7
CDR3 protein: ARSKNRADYEQY

V gene: TRBV2
J gene: TRBJ2-4
CDR3 protein: ASSVQVQY

V gene: TRBV29-1
J gene: TRBJ1-2
CDR3 protein: SAEADHYGYT

V gene: TRBV5-1
J gene: TRBJ1-1
CDR3 protein: ASSFPETGTDTEAF

V gene: TRBV27
J gene: TRBJ2-2
CDR3 protein: ASSLSQGGAGGELF

V gene: TRBV7-3
J gene: TRBJ1-1
CDR3 protein: ASSVGQNTEAF

V gene: TRBV13
J gene: TRBJ2-1
CDR3 protein: ASSLNDRGDEQF

V gene: TRBV5-1
J gene: TRBJ1-1
CDR3 protein: ASSPTVGGEAF

V gene: TRBV18
J gene: TRBJ1-4
CDR3 protein: ASSPGPLQATNEKLF

V gene: TRBV27
J gene: TRBJ1-4
CDR3 protein: ASSRTGNEKLF

V gene: TRBV30
J gene: TRBJ1-2
CDR3 protein: AWSPSGSGDGYT

V gene: TRBV7-9
J gene: TRBJ2-5
CDR3 protein: ASSPRLGQGTDQETQY

V gene: TRBV11-3
J gene: TRBJ2-4
CDR3 protein: ASSLGKIETIAKNIQY

V gene: TRBV6-4
J gene: TRBJ2-1
CDR3 protein: ASSEQRDVNEQF

V gene: TRBV28
J gene: TRBJ1-1
CDR3 protein: ASSEITGTGGVTAF

V gene: TRBV28
J gene: TRBJ1-2
CDR3 protein: ASSLGGAERVYGYT

V gene: TRBV7-8
J gene: TRBJ2-1
CDR3 protein: ASNYRGGRLDEQF

V gene: TRBV6-5
J gene: TRBJ2-1
CDR3 protein: ASSRDRGRNEQF

V gene: TRBV15
J gene: TRBJ1-5
CDR3 protein: ATSRDLDDQPQH

V gene: TRBV7-9
J gene: TRBJ2-7
CDR3 protein: ASSSRTGSEQY

V gene: TRBV5-1
J gene: TRBJ2-1
CDR3 protein: ASSLPSGSMNEQF

V gene: TRBV2
J gene: TRBJ2-6
CDR3 protein: ASSLSSGANVLT

V gene: TRBV29-1
J gene: TRBJ1-2
CDR3 protein: SVEEGTGVGYT

V gene: TRBV7-9
J gene: TRBJ2-7
CDR3 protein: ASSLPTSDIYEQY

V gene: TRBV7-2
J gene: TRBJ1-5
CDR3 protein: ASSSWTGETGQPQH